A selection of T cell receptor beta chains follows, all from one sample in a study of T-cell reconstitution after alpha-beta-depleted transplantation in children. TCRdb reprocessed the PCR reads via MiXCR and lists one record per CDR3 protein. The table includes hundreds of thousands of distinct CDR3 sequences, around 16% detected once. This material consisted of PBMCs from the stem cell graft donor, taken from the stem cell graft. The origin of the receptors is a human donor who donated a stem cell graft to a child with acute myeloid leukemia. CDR3s include the opening cysteine and the closing phenylalanine or tryptophan. The D gene is left open where the match is weak. A clone size is listed for some rows: how often the clone was seen (once, few, many), or a class if it is expanded.

D	V	size	J	DNA	CDR3
TRBD2	TRBV7-2	NA	TRBJ2-5	TGTGCCAGCAGCCCCCGGCGGGAGTGGCGGGAGACCCAGTACTTC	CASSPRREWRETQYF
NA	TRBV7-2	once	TRBJ1-3	TGTGCCACCCCGCGAGAAAACACCATATATTTT	CATPRENTIYF
NA	TRBV29-1	few	TRBJ1-4	TGCAGCCTGGGGCTGGGTGAAAAACTGTTTTTT	CSLGLGEKLFF
TRBD1	TRBV28	NA	TRBJ1-6	TGTGCCAGCAGTGAACTCACCTCAGGGGGAGGTTCACCCCTCCACTTT	CASSELTSGGGSPLHF
TRBD1	TRBV29-1	many	TRBJ2-6	TGCAGCGTTGACAAGGGGGCTGGTGGGGCCAACGTCCTGACTTTC	CSVDKGAGGANVLTF
NA	TRBV5-1	NA	TRBJ1-5	TGCGCCAGTTCGGACACACCTAATCAGCCCCAGCATTTT	CASSDTPNQPQHF
NA	TRBV12-3/TRBV12-4	few	TRBJ2-1	TGTGCCAGCACTGATATTCTCGGAGAGGGGGACTCCTACAATGAGCAGTTCTTC	CASTDILGEGDSYNEQFF
NA	TRBV5-4	few	TRBJ2-3	TGTGCCAGCAGGGGGGGGGGCCTGGGTACGCAGTATTTT	CASRGGGLGTQYF
TRBD2	TRBV7-7	NA	TRBJ2-1	TGTGCCAGCAGCGCGCAACTAGCGGGGGGTTACAATGAGCAGTTCTTC	CASSAQLAGGYNEQFF
TRBD2	TRBV11-2	NA	TRBJ2-3	TGTGCCAGCAGCTCCACTAGCGGGGGACGGACAGATACGCAGTATTTT	CASSSTSGGRTDTQYF
NA	TRBV6-5	NA	TRBJ1-5	TGTGCCAGCAGTTCCGTTATAAATCAGCCCCAGCATTTT	CASSSVINQPQHF
TRBD1	TRBV7-9	few	TRBJ1-1	TGTGCCAGCAGCTTAGTCACAGGGGGAAACACTGAAGCTTTCTTT	CASSLVTGGNTEAFF
TRBD1	TRBV7-9	NA	TRBJ1-1	TGTGCCAGCAGTCCCCAGACAGGGAGGGACACTGAAGCTTTCTTT	CASSPQTGRDTEAFF
NA	TRBV5-1	NA	TRBJ2-3	TGCGCCAGCAGCCCCCTGGGGTCACCGAGCACAGATACGCAGTATTTT	CASSPLGSPSTDTQYF
NA	TRBV21-1	NA	TRBJ2-3	TGTGCCAGCAGCAAAGACCCGCCCCTCGAGTTCACAGATACGCAGTATTTT	CASSKDPPLEFTDTQYF
NA	TRBV6-1	few	TRBJ2-7	TGTGCCAGCAGACAGGGCGTATGGGGCGAGCAGTACTTC	CASRQGVWGEQYF
NA	TRBV20-1	few	TRBJ2-1	TGCAGTGCTAGAAGGCCTGTCTCCTACAATGAGCAGTTCTTC	CSARRPVSYNEQFF
NA	TRBV12-3/TRBV12-4	NA	TRBJ2-3	TGTGCCAGCAGTTTTCTACGGAGAGATACGCAGTATTTT	CASSFLRRDTQYF
NA	TRBV6-1	NA	TRBJ2-2	TGTGCCAGCAGCCCCATGAGAGACACCGGGGAGCTGTTTTTT	CASSPMRDTGELFF
TRBD2	TRBV5-1	many	TRBJ2-1	TGCGCCAGCAGCGCCCTAGCGGGCATTTCCTACAATGAGCAGTTCTTC	CASSALAGISYNEQFF
NA	TRBV29-1	many	TRBJ2-1	TGCAGCGTTGATTACAATGAGCAGTTCTTC	CSVDYNEQFF
NA	TRBV28	NA	TRBJ1-3	TGTGCCAGCAGTTGGCGGGGGACGGGAAACACCATATATTTT	CASSWRGTGNTIYF
TRBD1	TRBV7-9	NA	TRBJ2-1	TGTGCCAGCAGCCGCCGGGACAGGGGGAGGGTTGAGCAGTTCTTC	CASSRRDRGRVEQFF
NA	TRBV7-9	few	TRBJ1-5	TGTGCCAGCAGCCGAGGAATTCAGCCCCAGCATTTT	CASSRGIQPQHF
NA	TRBV18	few	TRBJ2-5	TGTGCCAGCTCCCCCCGGCTGACAGGTGGGGAGACCCAGTACTTC	CASSPRLTGGETQYF
TRBD1	TRBV20-1	many	TRBJ1-2	TGCAGTGCTATCGGGGCAGGGGGTGGCTACACCTTC	CSAIGAGGGYTF
NA	TRBV20-1	many	TRBJ2-1	TGCAGTGCTAGGGCGATGGGGCGCATAGATGAGCAGTTCTTC	CSARAMGRIDEQFF
NA	TRBV7-2	few	TRBJ2-7	TGTGCCAGCAGCACACCCGGTCGGGGAACGGCTCCCTACGAGCAGTACTTC	CASSTPGRGTAPYEQYF
NA	TRBV25-1	few	TRBJ1-2	TGTGCCAGCAGTGAATTTAAAGGACCATTCTATGGCTACACCTTC	CASSEFKGPFYGYTF
NA	TRBV5-1	few	TRBJ1-1	TGCGCCAGCAGCTTGGGACCAAATCAAGCGAGGACTGAAGCTTTCTTT	CASSLGPNQARTEAFF
NA	TRBV15	many	TRBJ2-1	TGTGCCACCAGCAGAGTAGCGAAAAGCTCCTACAATGAGCAGTTCTTC	CATSRVAKSSYNEQFF
TRBD2	TRBV20-1	NA	TRBJ2-1	TGCTGTGCTAGAGATCCAATAGCGGGGGGCCCCTACAATGAGCAGTTCTTC	CCARDPIAGGPYNEQFF
TRBD1	TRBV5-1	NA	TRBJ1-4	TGCGCCAGCAGCTATTCGGGACAGGGTGAAAAACTGTTTTTT	CASSYSGQGEKLFF
NA	TRBV5-1	many	TRBJ2-3	TGCGCCAGTAGCCCGGGACTGGAGGGAAATACGCAGTATTTT	CASSPGLEGNTQYF
NA	TRBV4-3	many	TRBJ2-2	TGCGCCAGCAGCCCTGACACAGGGACGAACACCGGGGAGCTGTTTTTT	CASSPDTGTNTGELFF
NA	TRBV21-1	NA	TRBJ2-6	TGTGCCAGCAGCAAAAGAAAGGCGTCTGGGGCCAACGTCCTGACTTTC	CASSKRKASGANVLTF
NA	TRBV30	NA	TRBJ2-7	TGTGCCTGGAGTGAATTATACGAGCAGTACTTC	CAWSELYEQYF
NA	TRBV7-3	many	TRBJ2-1	TGTGCCAGCAGCTACGAGGGGGGGGCAGTAAATGAGCAGTTCTTC	CASSYEGGAVNEQFF
NA	TRBV7-9	few	TRBJ2-7	TGTGCCAGCAGCCGTCTTTCCGGGACCTACGAGCAGTACTTC	CASSRLSGTYEQYF